What follows are 17 T cell receptor beta chains derived from one specimen sequenced in a study of shared clonotypes between healthy human individuals. The table came from immunoSEQ multiplex PCR; TCRdb's copy has only in-frame clones and leaves some out. The sample holds approximately 2.4 million clones; 90% to 96% are singletons and the top ten take over 0.1%. The sequenced material came from naive CD4+ T cells sorted from blood. Subset denoted: CD45RA+ positively selected. Receptors were obtained from a man between 18 and 35 years old in good health.

V gene TRBV7-2 combines with J gene TRBJ2-4, with D tentatively TRBD1 (6 bases). The CDR3 extends over 17 amino acids. Germline V gene sequence: CDR1 SGHTA, CDR2 FQGNSA. V lost 4 bases, J lost 0 bases, and 16 bases lay in between. CDR3 sequence (DNA): TGTGCCAGCAGCTCGGACAGAATAAATATAGCCAAAAACATTCAGTACTTC. Its protein is CASSSDRINIAKNIQYF. Complete variable domain (other parts from reference TRBV7-2 and TRBJ2-4): GAGVSQSPSNKVTEKGKDVELRCDPISGHTALYWYRQSLGQGLEFLIYFQGNSAPDKSGLPSDRFSAERTGGSVSTLTIQRTQQEDSAVYLCASSSDRINIAKNIQYFGAGTRLSVL.

V usage is TRBV6-5 and J usage is TRBJ1-2, with 7 bases identical to TRBD1. Germline assignment: CDR1 MNHEY and CDR2 SVGAGI. The CDR3 contains 15 residues. Trimming cost V 4 bases and J 8 bases; bases outside gene matches: 13. This CDR3 reads CASSSLFTGVKGYTF. The DNA of the CDR3 is TGTGCCAGCAGTTCCCTTTTTACAGGGGTAAAGGGCTACACCTTC.

The count of this clone is one. The chain combines TRBV19 with TRBJ1-1; D is possibly TRBD1 (5 bases). Trimming took 7 bases from V and 3 from J, leaving 21 bases between them. Germline CDR1 and CDR2: LNHDA and SQIVND (reference sequence). The CDR3 has 16 amino acids. In nucleotides, the CDR3 is TGTGCCAGTATGAGGTGGGGCGCGCCGGCGGACACTGAAGCTTTCTTT. This codes for CASMRWGAPADTEAFF.

The CDR3 here is CASSPRQGKVGETQYF. DNA of the CDR3: TGTGCCAGCAGCCCGCGGCAGGGGAAGGTAGGAGAGACCCAGTACTTC. V and J are TRBV7-2 and TRBJ2-5; D perhaps matches TRBD1 (6 bases). The CDR3 spans 16 residues. Deletions cut 5 bases from V and 4 bases from J, with 20 bases between. Germline assignment: CDR1 SGHTA and CDR2 FQGNSA.

This chain uses TRBV19 with TRBJ1-2; D possibly corresponds to TRBD1 (6 bases). Germline CDR1 reads LNHDA; CDR2 reads SQIVND (reference sequence). The CDR3 consists of 15 residues. Trimming left V 6 bases short and J 8 bases short, with 22 bases between. CDR3 loop: CASSPGGGAYLGYTF. As DNA, the CDR3 is TGTGCCAGTAGCCCGGGGGGGGGCGCATACCTCGGCTACACCTTC.

The chain links TRBV5-1 to TRBJ2-7; TRBD2 aligns across 7 bases. The junction had 19 bases not matched to a gene; V was cut back by 0 bases and J by 7 bases. This CDR3 is 18 amino acids long. Per the germline V gene, CDR1 is SGHRS and CDR2 is YFSETQ. CDR3 coding DNA: TGCGCCAGCAGCTTGGCCCCAATTACCGCGGGACTACCAGTGGAGCAGTACTTC. Translating gives CASSLAPITAGLPVEQYF.

This clone showed up just once. Within the sample, other DNA sequences also encode this same CDR3. This rearrangement joins TRBV2 to TRBJ1-4; TRBD1 matches at 7 bases. CDR1 is SNHLY, CDR2 FYNNEI, per germline. Trimming removed 6 bases from V and 3 bases from J; junction bases left unmatched: 4. The CDR3 is 14 residues long. In DNA form, the CDR3 reads TGTGCCAGCAGCCGGACAGGTCCTAATGAAAAACTGTTTTTT. The encoded protein is CASSRTGPNEKLFF.

This chain joins TRBV2 and TRBJ2-1, with 10 bases lining up with TRBD2. V gave up 1 base and J gave up 7 bases; unmatched junction bases: 4. This CDR3 spans 15 amino acids. Germline CDR1 SNHLY, CDR2 FYNNEI. The CDR3 DNA sequence: TGTGCCAGCAGTGAAGATCTAGCGGGGGATAATGAGCAGTTCTTC. Protein: CASSEDLAGDNEQFF.

Notes on this clone: Different DNA sequences within this sample yield the same CDR3. CDR3 coding DNA: TGTGCCAGCTCACCACTGGGTAGCGGGAGCAGTTACGAGCAGTACTTC. This gives the protein CASSPLGSGSSYEQYF. This sequence joins TRBV18 and TRBJ2-7; 9 bases are shared with TRBD2. V shed 1 base, J shed 4 bases, and the junction held 8 bases outside the gene matches. The germline V gene has CDR1 KGHSH and CDR2 LQKENI. There are 16 residues in the CDR3. The entire variable domain, with the rest obtained from reference TRBV18 and TRBJ2-7, is as follows: NAGVMQNPRHLVRRRGQEARLRCSPMKGHSHVYWYRQLPEEGLKFMVYLQKENIIDESGMPKERFSAEFPKEGPSILRIQQVVRGDSAAYFCASSPLGSGSSYEQYFGPGTRLTVT.

The chain is built from TRBV21-1 and TRBJ1-1. TRBV21-1 is marked as a pseudogene. This CDR3 has 14 amino acids. The CDR3 protein is CASSNPPGGTEAFF. The CDR3, as DNA: TGTGCCAGCAGCAACCCCCCGGGGGGCACTGAAGCTTTCTTT.

J is TRBJ2-2 and V is TRBV9; D not resolved. Germline CDR1 SGDLS, CDR2 YYNGEE. The CDR3 consists of 16 residues. Deletions cut 4 bases from V and 4 bases from J, with 17 bases between. This CDR3 reads CASSKNRGKSTGELFF. As DNA, the CDR3 is TGTGCCAGCAGCAAGAACCGAGGAAAGAGCACCGGGGAGCTGTTTTTT.

The J gene is TRBJ2-7, the V gene TRBV6-5; TRBD1 is a possible D gene (5 bases). With 0 bases removed from V and 3 bases from J, the gap between germline ends came to 9 bases. Germline V lookup: CDR1 MNHEY, CDR2 SVGAGI. This CDR3 spans 14 amino acids. Here the CDR3 reads CASSYSAGYYEQYF. The DNA for the CDR3 is TGTGCCAGCAGTTACTCGGCAGGGTACTACGAGCAGTACTTC.

J is TRBJ2-1 and V is TRBV27; D gene ambiguous. V was cut by 2 bases and J by 14 bases, with 10 bases left in between. This CDR3 region has 11 residues. The germline CDR1 and CDR2 sequences are MNHEY and SMNVEV (reference sequence). This CDR3 is CASSLLGDKFF. The CDR3 DNA reads as TGTGCCAGCAGTTTACTAGGTGATAAGTTCTTC.

In the case of this clone: Other DNA sequences of this sample code for an identical CDR3. V gene TRBV5-1 combines with J gene TRBJ1-5, with 12 positions matching TRBD1. V was pared by 4 bases and J by 6 bases, with 5 bases of the junction left unmatched. Per the germline V gene, CDR1 is SGHRS and CDR2 is YFSETQ. This CDR3 is built from 15 residues. CDR3 sequence: CASSPGTGGFQPQHF. The CDR3 DNA reads TGCGCCAGCAGCCCAGGGACAGGGGGCTTTCAGCCCCAGCATTTT.

The rearrangement joins TRBV30 to TRBJ2-7, with TRBD2 matching 13 bases. The germline gives CDR1 GTSNPN, CDR2 SVGIG (reference sequence). The CDR3 consists of 15 residues. The junction had 3 bases not matched to a gene; V was cut back by 1 base and J by 3 bases. As DNA, the CDR3 is TGTGCCTGGAGTGAGTGGACTAGCGGGAGCTACGAGCAGTACTTC. Translated, it gives CAWSEWTSGSYEQYF.

This rearrangement joins TRBV11-2 to TRBJ2-1; a weak D match, TRBD2 (6 bases). The CDR3 has 15 residues. Germline loops: CDR1 SGHAT, CDR2 FQNNGV. Trimming removed 1 base at V and 3 bases at J, with 10 bases between. The CDR3 DNA sequence: TGTGCCAGCAGCTTAGGTAGCGGTATCTACAATGAGCAGTTCTTC. It specifies CASSLGSGIYNEQFF. Full variable domain (outside the CDR3, taken from reference TRBV11-2 and TRBJ2-1): EAGVAQSPRYKIIEKRQSVAFWCNPISGHATLYWYQQILGQGPKLLIQFQNNGVVDDSQLPKDRFSAERLKGVDSTLKIQPAKLEDSAVYLCASSLGSGIYNEQFFGPGTRLTVL.

The rearrangement joins TRBV9 to TRBJ2-2, with D unclear. The V end lost 0 bases, the J end lost 5 bases, and 11 bases lay between the germline ends. The CDR3 is 15 residues long. CDR1 is SGDLS, CDR2 YYNGEE, per germline. CDR3: CASSVAGEATGELFF. CDR3 DNA: TGTGCCAGCAGCGTAGCCGGAGAGGCAACCGGGGAGCTGTTTTTT.